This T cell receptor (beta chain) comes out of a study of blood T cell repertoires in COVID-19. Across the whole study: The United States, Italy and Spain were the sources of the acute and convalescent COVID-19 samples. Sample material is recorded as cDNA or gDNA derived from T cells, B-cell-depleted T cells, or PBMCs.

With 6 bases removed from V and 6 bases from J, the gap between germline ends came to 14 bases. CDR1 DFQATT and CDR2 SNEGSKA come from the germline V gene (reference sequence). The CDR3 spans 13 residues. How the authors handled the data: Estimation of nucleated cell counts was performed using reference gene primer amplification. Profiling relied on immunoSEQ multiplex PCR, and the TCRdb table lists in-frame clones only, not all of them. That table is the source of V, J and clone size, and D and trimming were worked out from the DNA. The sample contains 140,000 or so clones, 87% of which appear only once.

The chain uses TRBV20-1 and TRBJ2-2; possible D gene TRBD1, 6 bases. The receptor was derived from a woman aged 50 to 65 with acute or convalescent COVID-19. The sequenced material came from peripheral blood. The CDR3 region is CSASRGKAGELFF. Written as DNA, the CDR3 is TGCAGTGCCAGTAGGGGGAAGGCCGGGGAGCTGTTTTTT.